The next 7 T cell receptor beta chains were all read from a single sample in a study of CD4 T cells in relation to SARS-CoV-2 and coronaviruses. The protocol was immunoSEQ multiplex PCR, while the TCRdb copy is restricted to in-frame clones and leaves out a portion. The sample holds about 65,000 clones; over 70% are singletons and the top ten take over 1.5%. CD4+ T cells from unexposed donors were obtained before the COVID-19 pandemic (2011-2018). Sequencing used memory CD4+ T cells from PBMCs. The receptor set was obtained from a human donor in good health.

This chain joins TRBV11-2 and TRBJ2-7; a weak D match, TRBD2 (6 bases). The CDR3 consists of 14 residues. Per germline, CDR1 SGHAT and CDR2 FQNNGV. Trimming removed 2 bases at V and 9 bases at J, with 17 bases between. This CDR3 is CASSLSNPGVGQYF. The CDR3 DNA reads TGTGCCAGCAGCTTATCCAACCCGGGAGTTGGGCAGTACTTC.

V usage is TRBV19 and J usage is TRBJ2-3; D perhaps matches TRBD1 (6 bases). The CDR3 length is 14 residues. Trimming took 10 bases from V and 4 from J, leaving 18 bases between them. CDR1 and CDR2 from the germline V gene are LNHDA and SQIVND (reference sequence). In DNA, the CDR3 is TGTGCCACCAAGGGACAAATTGCCGCAGATACGCAGTATTTT. Translated, it gives CATKGQIAADTQYF. The complete variable domain, with remaining parts taken from reference TRBV19 and TRBJ2-3, reads DGGITQSPKYLFRKEGQNVTLSCEQNLNHDAMYWYRQDPGQGLRLIYYSQIVNDFQKGDIAEGYSVSREKKESFPLTVTSAQKNPTAFYLCATKGQIAADTQYFGPGTRLTVL.

V gene TRBV6-5 combines with J gene TRBJ1-6, with D uncertain. This CDR3 region has 12 residues. Germline assignment: CDR1 MNHEY and CDR2 SVGAGI. Trimming took off 2 bases at V and 7 bases at J, with 3 bases between the two ends. Written as DNA, the CDR3 is TGTGCCAGCAGTTACCAGAATTCACCCCTCCACTTT. This gives the protein CASSYQNSPLHF.

V gene TRBV18 combines with J gene TRBJ1-2; D may be TRBD1 (5 bases). There are 12 residues in the CDR3. V lost 3 bases and J 8 bases, leaving 10 bases between the germline ends. CDR1 KGHSH and CDR2 LQKENI come from the germline V gene. The CDR3 protein is CASSPNGDGYTF. The CDR3 DNA reads TGTGCCAGCTCACCGAACGGGGACGGCTACACCTTC. The complete variable domain, with remaining parts taken from reference TRBV18 and TRBJ1-2, reads NAGVMQNPRHLVRRRGQEARLRCSPMKGHSHVYWYRQLPEEGLKFMVYLQKENIIDESGMPKERFSAEFPKEGPSILRIQQVVRGDSAAYFCASSPNGDGYTFGSGTRLTVV.

The chain links TRBV6-5 to TRBJ2-3, with a tentative D call TRBD2 (6 bases). The CDR3 runs to 14 residues. Trimming removed 6 bases from V and 0 bases from J, with 10 bases in between. CDR1 and CDR2 from the germline V gene are MNHEY and SVGAGI. Written as DNA, the CDR3 is TGTGCCAGCAGGTCCGGGACTAGCACAGATACGCAGTATTTT. Its protein product is CASRSGTSTDTQYF.

CDR3 coding DNA: TGTGCCTGGAGTTTAACGAGGGACTATGGCTACACCTTC. Translation: CAWSLTRDYGYTF. The chain combines TRBV30 with TRBJ1-2; D unresolved. There are 13 residues in the CDR3. CDR1 is GTSNPN, CDR2 SVGIG, per germline (reference sequence). The V end was cut by 2 bases, the J end by 3 bases, with 10 bases between. The whole variable domain, remainder taken from reference TRBV30 and TRBJ1-2, is SQTIHQWPATLVQPVGSPLSLECTVEGTSNPNLYWYRQAAGRGLQLLFYSVGIGQISSEVPQNLSASRPQDRQFILSSKKLLLSDSGFYLCAWSLTRDYGYTFGSGTRLTVV.

J is TRBJ2-3 and V is TRBV19, with D possibly TRBD1 on 6 matching bases. The V end lost 5 bases, the J end lost 2 bases, and 14 bases lay between the germline ends. The CDR3 has 15 amino acids. Germline assignment: CDR1 LNHDA and CDR2 SQIVND (reference sequence). CDR3 in DNA: TGTGCCAGTAGTCCCCGGGACACTTCCACAGATACGCAGTATTTT. Protein product: CASSPRDTSTDTQYF. Together with reference TRBV19 and TRBJ2-3, the CDR3 gives the full variable domain: DGGITQSPKYLFRKEGQNVTLSCEQNLNHDAMYWYRQDPGQGLRLIYYSQIVNDFQKGDIAEGYSVSREKKESFPLTVTSAQKNPTAFYLCASSPRDTSTDTQYFGPGTRLTVL.